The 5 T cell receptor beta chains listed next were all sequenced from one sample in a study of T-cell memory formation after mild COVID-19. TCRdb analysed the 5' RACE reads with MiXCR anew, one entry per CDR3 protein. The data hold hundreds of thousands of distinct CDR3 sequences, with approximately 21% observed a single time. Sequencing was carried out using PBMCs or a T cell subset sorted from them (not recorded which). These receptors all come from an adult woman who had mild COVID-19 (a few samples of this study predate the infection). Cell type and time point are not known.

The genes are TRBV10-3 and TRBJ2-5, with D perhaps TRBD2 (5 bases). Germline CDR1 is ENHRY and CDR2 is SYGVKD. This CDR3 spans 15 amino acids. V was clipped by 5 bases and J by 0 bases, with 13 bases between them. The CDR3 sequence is CAISPETSNQETQYF. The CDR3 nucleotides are TGTGCCATCAGTCCTGAAACTAGTAACCAAGAGACCCAGTACTTC.

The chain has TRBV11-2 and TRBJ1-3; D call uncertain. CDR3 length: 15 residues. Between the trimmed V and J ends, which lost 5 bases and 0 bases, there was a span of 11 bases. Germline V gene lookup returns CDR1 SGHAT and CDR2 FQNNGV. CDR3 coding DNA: TGTGCCAGCAGCGAAGGACCCTACTCTGGAAACACCATATATTTT. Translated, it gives CASSEGPYSGNTIYF.

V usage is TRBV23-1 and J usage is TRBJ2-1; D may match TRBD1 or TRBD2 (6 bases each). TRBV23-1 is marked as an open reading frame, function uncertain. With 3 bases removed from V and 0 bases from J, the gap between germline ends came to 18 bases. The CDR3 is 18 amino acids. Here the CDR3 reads CASSQYPGAGSSYNEQFF. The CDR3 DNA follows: TGCGCCAGCAGTCAGTATCCGGGGGCCGGGAGCTCCTACAATGAGCAGTTCTTC.

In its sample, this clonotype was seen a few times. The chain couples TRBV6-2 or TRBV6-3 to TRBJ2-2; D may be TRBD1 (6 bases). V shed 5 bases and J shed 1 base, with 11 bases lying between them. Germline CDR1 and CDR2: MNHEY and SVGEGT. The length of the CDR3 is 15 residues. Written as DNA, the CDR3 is TGTGCCAGCAGTCCCTACAGGGTGAACACCGGGGAGCTGTTTTTT. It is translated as CASSPYRVNTGELFF.

The CDR3 nucleotides read TGTGCCAGCAGCCTTGATTCCGGCTCGGGAATTTCCTACAATGAGCAGTTCTTC. Its translation: CASSLDSGSGISYNEQFF. The chain links TRBV14 to TRBJ2-1; weak D call: TRBD2 (5 bases). The CDR3 is 18 residues long. Trimming removed 4 bases at V and 1 base at J, with 20 bases between. CDR1 is SGHDN and CDR2 is FVKESK in the germline V gene. The full variable domain, rest sourced from reference TRBV14 and TRBJ2-1, is EAGVTQFPSHSVIEKGQTVTLRCDPISGHDNLYWYRRVMGKEIKFLLHFVKESKQDESGMPNNRFLAERTGGTYSTLKVQPAELEDSGVYFCASSLDSGSGISYNEQFFGPGTRLTVL.